This T cell receptor (beta chain) appears in the sequencing data of a study of control samples from healthy donors and cancer patients (dated by TCRdb to about 2020). Preparation of the library involved the immunoSEQ multiplex PCR assay. TCRdb took over this immuneACCESS table, retaining in-frame rearrangements with V and J assigned. Such tables are incomplete; in checked studies, under half of the missing clones stem from an unresolved V gene, and the remainder is unexplained. This sample comprises 50,000 or so clones, about 93% of them detected only once. Together, the top ten hold around 24% of the sample. As regards this clone: Its antigen is currently not known. No quality values exist for individual bases; no much larger clone is one base distant.

The CDR3 sequence holds 15 residues, the cysteine and phenylalanine included. Of the read, only the CDR3 DNA is kept; its 45 bases are in frame from base 1. The germline V gene (reference sequence) supplies CDR1 LNHDA and CDR2 SQIVND. The TCR sequence derives from a woman aged 50 to 65 with head and neck cancer. This sequence uses TRBV19 and TRBJ1-4; TRBD1 is a weak D gene call, 5 bases matching. Sequenced input: PBMCs. The nucleotides are TGTGCAACACAACCCGGGGACCTTGGAGAGGAAAAACTGTTTTTT. This translates into CATQPGDLGEEKLFF.